This T cell receptor (beta chain) was documented in a study of CD8+CD57+ T cells in acquired aplastic anemia. Study-wide background: DNA recovered from sorted CD4+ and CD8+ cells had a mean of about 3 ug. Healthy-donor CD4+ cells averaged approximately 9.8 million reads.

V was clipped by 5 bases and J by 0 bases, with 11 bases between them. CDR3 length: 15 amino acids. Germline V gene data show CDR1 as SGHDN and CDR2 as FVKESK. TCR beta VDJ and CDR3 profiles were obtained from a genomic DNA template. TCRdb reprocessed the reads with MiXCR, giving one entry per CDR3 protein. The table shows approximately 200,000 distinct CDR3 sequences, with around half occurring only once. Broader study findings: Patients and controls shared just under 30 CD8+ CDR3 sequences, highly expressed in patients.

The sample holds many counts of this clonotype. Its specificity is unknown. The clonotype originates from a human donor in good health, serving as a control. The J gene is TRBJ1-3, the V gene TRBV14, with D unclear. Sequencing was carried out using sorted CD4+, CD8+, or CD8+CD57+ T cells (not recorded which) from PBMCs. The CDR3 region has the DNA TGTGCCAGCAGCGGGCAGGCTTTCTCTGGAAACACCATATATTTT. Translating gives CASSGQAFSGNTIYF. The full variable domain, its missing parts supplied by reference TRBV14 and TRBJ1-3, is EAGVTQFPSHSVIEKGQTVTLRCDPISGHDNLYWYRRVMGKEIKFLLHFVKESKQDESGMPNNRFLAERTGGTYSTLKVQPAELEDSGVYFCASSGQAFSGNTIYFGEGSWLTVV.